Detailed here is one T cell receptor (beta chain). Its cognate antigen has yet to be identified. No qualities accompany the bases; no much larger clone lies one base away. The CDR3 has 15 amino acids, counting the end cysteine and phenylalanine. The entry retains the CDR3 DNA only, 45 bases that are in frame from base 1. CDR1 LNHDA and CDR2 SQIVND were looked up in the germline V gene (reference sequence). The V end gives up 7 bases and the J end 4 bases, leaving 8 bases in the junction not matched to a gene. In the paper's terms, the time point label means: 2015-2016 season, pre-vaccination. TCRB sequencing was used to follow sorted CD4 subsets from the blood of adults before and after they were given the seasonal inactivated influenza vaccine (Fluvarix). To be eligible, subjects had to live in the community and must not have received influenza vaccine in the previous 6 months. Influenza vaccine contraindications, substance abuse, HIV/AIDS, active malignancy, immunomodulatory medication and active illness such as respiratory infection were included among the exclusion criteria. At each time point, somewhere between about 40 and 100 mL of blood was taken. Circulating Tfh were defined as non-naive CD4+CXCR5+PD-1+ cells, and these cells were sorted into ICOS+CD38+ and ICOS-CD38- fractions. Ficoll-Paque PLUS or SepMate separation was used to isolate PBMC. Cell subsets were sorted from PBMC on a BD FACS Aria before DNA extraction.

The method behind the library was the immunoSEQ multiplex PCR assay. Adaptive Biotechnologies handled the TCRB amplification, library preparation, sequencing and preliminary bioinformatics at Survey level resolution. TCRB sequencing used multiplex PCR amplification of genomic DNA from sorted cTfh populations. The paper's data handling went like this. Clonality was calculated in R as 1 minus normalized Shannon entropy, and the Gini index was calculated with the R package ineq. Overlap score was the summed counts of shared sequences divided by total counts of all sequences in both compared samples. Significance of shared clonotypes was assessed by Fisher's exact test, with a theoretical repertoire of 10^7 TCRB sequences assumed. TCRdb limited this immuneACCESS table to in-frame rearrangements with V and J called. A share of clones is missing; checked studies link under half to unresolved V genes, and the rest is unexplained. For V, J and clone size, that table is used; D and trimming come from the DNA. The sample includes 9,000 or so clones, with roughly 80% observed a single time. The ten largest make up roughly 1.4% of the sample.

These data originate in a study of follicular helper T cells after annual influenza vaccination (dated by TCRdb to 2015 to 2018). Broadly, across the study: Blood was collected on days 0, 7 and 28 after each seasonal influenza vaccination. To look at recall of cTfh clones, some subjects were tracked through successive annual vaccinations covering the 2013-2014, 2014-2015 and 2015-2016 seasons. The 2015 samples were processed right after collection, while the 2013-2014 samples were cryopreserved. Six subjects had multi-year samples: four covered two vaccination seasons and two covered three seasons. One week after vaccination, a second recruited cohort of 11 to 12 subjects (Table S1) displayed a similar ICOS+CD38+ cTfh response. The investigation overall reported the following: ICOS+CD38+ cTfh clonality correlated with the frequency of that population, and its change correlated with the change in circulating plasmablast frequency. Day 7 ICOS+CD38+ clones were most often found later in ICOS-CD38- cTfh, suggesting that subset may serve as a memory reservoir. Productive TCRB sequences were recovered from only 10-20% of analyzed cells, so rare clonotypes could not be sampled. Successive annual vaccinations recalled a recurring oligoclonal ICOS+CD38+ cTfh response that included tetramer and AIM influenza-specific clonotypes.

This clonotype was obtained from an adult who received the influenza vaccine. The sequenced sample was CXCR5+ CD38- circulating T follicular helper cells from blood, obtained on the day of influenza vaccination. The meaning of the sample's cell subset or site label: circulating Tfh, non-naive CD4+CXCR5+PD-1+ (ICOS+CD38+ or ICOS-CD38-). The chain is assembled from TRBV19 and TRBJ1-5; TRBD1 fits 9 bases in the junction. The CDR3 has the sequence CASTVTGTGNQPQHF. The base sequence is TGTGCCAGTACTGTCACCGGGACAGGGAATCAGCCCCAGCATTTT.